The source of this T cell receptor (beta chain) is a study of blood T cell repertoires in COVID-19. Background on the study: The United States, Italy and Spain were the sources of the acute and convalescent COVID-19 samples.

Some clones are missing from TCRdb's copy, which holds only in-frame ones; the method was immunoSEQ multiplex PCR. This table has some 270,000 clones, approximately 90% appearing once. Sequenced material: peripheral blood. This receptor was identified in a man aged 30 to 45 with acute or convalescent COVID-19.

The CDR3 DNA reads as TGTGCCACCAGCAGAGCAAACAACAGGGTCTCCTACGAGCAGTACTTC. It yields the protein CATSRANNRVSYEQYF. The rearrangement links TRBV15 to TRBJ2-7, with D perhaps TRBD1 (6 bases). This CDR3 is 16 amino acids long. Trimming cost V 1 base and J 0 bases, with 13 bases left between them. Germline V gene data show CDR1 as LNHNV and CDR2 as YYDKDF (reference sequence).